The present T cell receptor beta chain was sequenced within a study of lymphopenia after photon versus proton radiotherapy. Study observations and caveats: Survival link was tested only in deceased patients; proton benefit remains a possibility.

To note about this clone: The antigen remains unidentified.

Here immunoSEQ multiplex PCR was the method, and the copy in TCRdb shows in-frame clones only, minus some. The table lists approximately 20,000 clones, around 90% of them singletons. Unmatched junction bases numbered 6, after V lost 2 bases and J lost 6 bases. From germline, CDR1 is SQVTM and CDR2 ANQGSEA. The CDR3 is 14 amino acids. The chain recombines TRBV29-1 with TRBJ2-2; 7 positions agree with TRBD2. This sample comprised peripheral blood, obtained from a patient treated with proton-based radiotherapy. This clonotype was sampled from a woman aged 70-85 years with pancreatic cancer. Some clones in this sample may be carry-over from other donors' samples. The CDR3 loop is CSVENREVAGELFF. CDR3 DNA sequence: TGCAGCGTTGAAAACCGGGAGGTCGCCGGGGAGCTGTTTTTT.